This TCR beta chain was documented in a study of beta chain features in type 1 diabetes. Broader study findings: TCRB CDR3s from Type 1 diabetes patients were moderately but significantly shorter in all four CD4+ subsets. A cDNA-based sequencing approach could over-represent cells with high TCR expression.

CDR1 is SQVTM and CDR2 is ANQGSEA in the germline V gene. V lost 4 bases and J 7 bases, leaving 8 bases between the germline ends. CDR3 length: 11 amino acids. In the case of this clone: As yet, its antigen is unknown.

The study reverse transcribed the entire isolated RNA, so it sequenced expressed TCRB transcripts. TCRdb keeps only in-frame clones here, not all; method: immunoSEQ multiplex PCR. The sample includes 500,000 to 650,000 clones, around 12% seen only once; the top ten take around 0.12%. This clonotype was sampled from a young man with type 1 diabetes. Material for sequencing was naive CD4+ T cells from blood. This chain links TRBV29-1 with TRBJ2-1, with D unclear. The CDR3 nucleotides are TGCAGCGTTGTTAGGGTTAATGAGCAGTTCTTC. This gives the protein CSVVRVNEQFF.